This T cell receptor (beta chain) was retrieved from a study of shared clonotypes between healthy human individuals. Looking at the study overall: Sampling drew on donors who were a couple of women and a few men aged 18 to 49.

CD45RO-negative cells were positively selected for CCR7, leaving out terminally differentiated effector memory CD45RA+ cells. This clone occurred a few times. Its antigen is still unknown. Sequenced by immunoSEQ multiplex PCR; TCRdb stores in-frame clones only, minus some. The repertoire includes approximately 740,000 clones, around 93% of them detected once, and under 30% sits in the top ten. Overall study findings and caveats: Larger estimated richness was generally seen in naive subsets than in memory subsets. Represented genetic and exposure-history diversity was restricted by having few donors. Clonotypes shared by all four sorted-subset donors had higher generation probabilities than non-shared clonotypes.

The CDR3 contains 15 residues. Looked up from germline, CDR1 is MNHEY and CDR2 is SMNVEV (reference sequence). V lost 3 bases to trimming and J lost 3 bases; unmatched junction nucleotides: 5. The clonotype originates from a man aged 25-45 years in good health. The chain uses TRBV27 and TRBJ2-7; the match to TRBD1 covers 10 bases. Specimen: naive CD8+ T cells sorted from blood. The CDR3 coding sequence is TGTGCCAGCAGTTTTTTGACAGGGGGCAGCTACGAGCAGTACTTC. Protein product: CASSFLTGGSYEQYF.